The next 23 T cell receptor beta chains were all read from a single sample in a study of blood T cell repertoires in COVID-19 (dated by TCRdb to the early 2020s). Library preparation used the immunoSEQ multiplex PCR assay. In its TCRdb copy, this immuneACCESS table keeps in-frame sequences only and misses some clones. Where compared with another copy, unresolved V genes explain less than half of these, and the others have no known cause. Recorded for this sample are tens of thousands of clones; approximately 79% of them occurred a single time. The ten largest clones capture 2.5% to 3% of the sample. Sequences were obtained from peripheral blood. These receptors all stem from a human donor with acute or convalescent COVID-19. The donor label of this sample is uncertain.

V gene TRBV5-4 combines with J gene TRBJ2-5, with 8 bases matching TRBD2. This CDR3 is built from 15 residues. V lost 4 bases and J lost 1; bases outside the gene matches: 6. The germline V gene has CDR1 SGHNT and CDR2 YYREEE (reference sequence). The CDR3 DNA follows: TGTGCCAGCAGCCAAACTAGCGGTTCCCAAGAGACCCAGTACTTC. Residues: CASSQTSGSQETQYF. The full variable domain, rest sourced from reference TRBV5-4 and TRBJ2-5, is ETGVTQSPTHLIKTRGQQVTLRCSSQSGHNTVSWYQQALGQGPQFIFQYYREEENGRGNFPPRFSGLQFPNYSSELNVNALELDDSALYLCASSQTSGSQETQYFGPGTRLLVL.

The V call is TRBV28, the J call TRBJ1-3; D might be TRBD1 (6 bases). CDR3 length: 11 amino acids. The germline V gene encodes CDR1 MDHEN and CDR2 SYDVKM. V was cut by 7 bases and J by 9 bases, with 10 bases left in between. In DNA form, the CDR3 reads TGTGCCAGCACCGGGGACACCACCATATATTTT. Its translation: CASTGDTTIYF. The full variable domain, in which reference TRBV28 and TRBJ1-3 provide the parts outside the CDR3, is DVKVTQSSRYLVKRTGEKVFLECVQDMDHENMFWYRQDPGLGLRLIYFSYDVKMKEKGDIPEGYSVSREKKERFSLILESASTNQTSMYLCASTGDTTIYFGEGSWLTVV.

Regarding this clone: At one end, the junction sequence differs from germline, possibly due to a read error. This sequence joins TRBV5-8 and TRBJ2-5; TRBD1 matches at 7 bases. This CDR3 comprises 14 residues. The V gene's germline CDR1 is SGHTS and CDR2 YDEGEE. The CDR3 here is CASSWGQPQEAQYF. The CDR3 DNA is TGTGCCAGCAGCTGGGGACAGCCCCAAGAGGCCCAGTACTTC.

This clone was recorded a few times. This CDR3 is CASSEAGGEYEQYV. The CDR3 region has the DNA TGTGCCAGCAGTGAAGCGGGGGGGGAATACGAGCAGTACGTC. This sequence joins TRBV6-1 and TRBJ2-7; TRBD2 matches 7 bases. CDR3 length equals 14 residues. The J segment lost 4 bases and the V segment lost 0 bases, leaving 3 bases of the junction unmatched. CDR1 and CDR2 from the germline V gene are MNHNS and SASEGT.

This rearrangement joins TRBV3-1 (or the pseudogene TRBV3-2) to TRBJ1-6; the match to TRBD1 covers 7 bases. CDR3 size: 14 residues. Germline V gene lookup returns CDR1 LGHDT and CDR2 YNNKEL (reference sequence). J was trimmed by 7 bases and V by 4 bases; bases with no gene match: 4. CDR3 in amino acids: CASSPDRANSPLHF. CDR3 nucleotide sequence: TGTGCCAGCAGCCCCGACAGGGCGAATTCACCCCTCCACTTT.

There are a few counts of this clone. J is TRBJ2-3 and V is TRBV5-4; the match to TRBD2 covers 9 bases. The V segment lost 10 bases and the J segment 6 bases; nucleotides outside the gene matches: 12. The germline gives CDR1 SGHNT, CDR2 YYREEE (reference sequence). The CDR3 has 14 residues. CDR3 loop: CACGRGGSGDTQYF. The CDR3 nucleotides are TGTGCCTGCGGGCGGGGGGGCAGTGGTGATACGCAGTATTTT.

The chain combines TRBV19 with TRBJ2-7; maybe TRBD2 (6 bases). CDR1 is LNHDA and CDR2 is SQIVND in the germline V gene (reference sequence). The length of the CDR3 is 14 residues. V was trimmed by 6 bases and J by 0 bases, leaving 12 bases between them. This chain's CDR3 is CASSRWEVSYEQYF. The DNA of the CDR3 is TGTGCCAGTAGCAGGTGGGAGGTCTCCTACGAGCAGTACTTC. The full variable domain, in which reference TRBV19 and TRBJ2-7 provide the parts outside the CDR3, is DGGITQSPKYLFRKEGQNVTLSCEQNLNHDAMYWYRQDPGQGLRLIYYSQIVNDFQKGDIAEGYSVSREKKESFPLTVTSAQKNPTAFYLCASSRWEVSYEQYFGPGTRLTVT.

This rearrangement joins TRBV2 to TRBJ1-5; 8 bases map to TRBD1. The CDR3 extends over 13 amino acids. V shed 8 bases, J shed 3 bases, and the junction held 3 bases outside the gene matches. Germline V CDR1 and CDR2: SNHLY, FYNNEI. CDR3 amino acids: CASGDRFNQPQHF. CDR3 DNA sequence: TGTGCCAGCGGGGACAGGTTCAATCAGCCCCAGCATTTT.

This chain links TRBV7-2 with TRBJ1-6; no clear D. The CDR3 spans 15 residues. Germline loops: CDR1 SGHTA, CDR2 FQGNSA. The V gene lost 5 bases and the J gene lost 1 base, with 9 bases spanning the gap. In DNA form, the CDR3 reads TGTGCCAGCAGCACCAGGAAGTCCTATAATTCACCCCTCCACTTT. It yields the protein CASSTRKSYNSPLHF. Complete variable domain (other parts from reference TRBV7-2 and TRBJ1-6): GAGVSQSPSNKVTEKGKDVELRCDPISGHTALYWYRQSLGQGLEFLIYFQGNSAPDKSGLPSDRFSAERTGGSVSTLTIQRTQQEDSAVYLCASSTRKSYNSPLHFGNGTRLTVT.

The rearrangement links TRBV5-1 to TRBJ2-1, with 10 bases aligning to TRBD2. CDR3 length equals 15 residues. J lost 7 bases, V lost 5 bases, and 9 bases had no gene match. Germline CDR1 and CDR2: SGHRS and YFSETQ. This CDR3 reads CASRELAGVTNEQFF. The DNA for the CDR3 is TGCGCCAGCAGAGAGCTAGCGGGGGTAACAAATGAGCAGTTCTTC. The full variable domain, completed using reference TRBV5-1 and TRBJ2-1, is KAGVTQTPRYLIKTRGQQVTLSCSPISGHRSVSWYQQTPGQGLQFLFEYFSETQRNKGNFPGRFSGRQFSNSRSEMNVSTLELGDSALYLCASRELAGVTNEQFFGPGTRLTVL.

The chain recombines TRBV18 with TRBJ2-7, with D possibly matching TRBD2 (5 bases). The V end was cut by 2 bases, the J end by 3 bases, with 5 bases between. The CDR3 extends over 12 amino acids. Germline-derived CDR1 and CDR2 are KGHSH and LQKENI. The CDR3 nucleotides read TGTGCCAGCTCACCAGAGGGCTACGAGCAGTACGTC. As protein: CASSPEGYEQYV.

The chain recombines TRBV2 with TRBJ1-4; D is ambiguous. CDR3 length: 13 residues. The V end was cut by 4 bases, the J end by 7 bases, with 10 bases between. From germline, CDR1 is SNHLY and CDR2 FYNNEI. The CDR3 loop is CASSGGRSEKLFF. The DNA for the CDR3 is TGTGCCAGCAGTGGTGGGAGGAGTGAAAAACTGTTTTTT.

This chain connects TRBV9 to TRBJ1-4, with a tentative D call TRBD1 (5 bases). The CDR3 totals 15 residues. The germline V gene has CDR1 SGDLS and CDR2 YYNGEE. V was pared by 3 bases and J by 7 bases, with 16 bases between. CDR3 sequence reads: CASSALGGVGEKLFF. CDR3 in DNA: TGTGCCAGCAGCGCCCTCGGGGGGGTTGGTGAAAAACTGTTTTTT.

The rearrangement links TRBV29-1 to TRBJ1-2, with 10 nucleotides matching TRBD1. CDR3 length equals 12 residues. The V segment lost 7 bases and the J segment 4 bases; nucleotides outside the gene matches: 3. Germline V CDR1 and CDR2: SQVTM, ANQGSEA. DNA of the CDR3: TGCAGCGCTGGGGACAGGGGCTATGGCTACACCTTC. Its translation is CSAGDRGYGYTF.

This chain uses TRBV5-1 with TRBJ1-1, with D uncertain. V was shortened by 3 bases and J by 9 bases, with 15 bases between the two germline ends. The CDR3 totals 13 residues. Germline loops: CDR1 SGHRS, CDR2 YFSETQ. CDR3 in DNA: TGCGCCAGCAGCTCCCGGGCGGGTGTGAAAGCTTTCTTT. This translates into CASSSRAGVKAFF. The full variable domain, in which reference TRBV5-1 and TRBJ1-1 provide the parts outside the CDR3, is KAGVTQTPRYLIKTRGQQVTLSCSPISGHRSVSWYQQTPGQGLQFLFEYFSETQRNKGNFPGRFSGRQFSNSRSEMNVSTLELGDSALYLCASSSRAGVKAFFGQGTRLTVV.

In DNA, the CDR3 is TGCGCCAGCAGCTTGGCAGGGATCGAGGGAAACACCATATATTTT. Translated, it gives CASSLAGIEGNTIYF. This chain links TRBV5-1 with TRBJ1-3; maybe TRBD1 (5 bases). The CDR3 covers 15 residues. V lost 0 bases and J lost 4, with 11 bases in between. Germline values: CDR1 SGHRS, CDR2 YFSETQ.

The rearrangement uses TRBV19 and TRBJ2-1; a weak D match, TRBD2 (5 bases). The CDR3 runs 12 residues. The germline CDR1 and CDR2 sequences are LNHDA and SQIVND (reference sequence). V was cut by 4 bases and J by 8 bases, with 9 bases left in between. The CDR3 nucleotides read TGTGCCAGTAGTACGCGGGCGGATGAGCAGTTCTTC. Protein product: CASSTRADEQFF.

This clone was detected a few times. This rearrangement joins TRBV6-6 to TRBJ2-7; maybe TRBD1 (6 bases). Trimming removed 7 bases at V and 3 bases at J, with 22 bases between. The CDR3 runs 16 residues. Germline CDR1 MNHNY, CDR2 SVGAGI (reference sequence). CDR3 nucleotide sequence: TGTGCCAGCACAGATGTAATACAGGGTTCTAACTACGAGCAGTACGTC. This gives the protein CASTDVIQGSNYEQYV.

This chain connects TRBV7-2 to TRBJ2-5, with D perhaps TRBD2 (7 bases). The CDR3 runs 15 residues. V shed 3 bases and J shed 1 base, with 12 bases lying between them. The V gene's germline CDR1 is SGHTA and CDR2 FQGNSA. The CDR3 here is CASSLGGPRQETQYF. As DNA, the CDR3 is TGTGCCAGCAGCTTGGGGGGGCCGCGCCAAGAGACCCAGTACTTC.

CDR3 sequence reads: CASSAGKGRGYSNQPQHF. CDR3 nucleotides: TGTGCCAGTAGTGCCGGCAAAGGGCGGGGGTATAGCAATCAGCCCCAGCATTTT. The rearrangement joins TRBV19 to TRBJ1-5; D perhaps matches TRBD1 (5 bases). The CDR3 has 18 residues. V dropped 5 bases and J dropped 0 bases, with 20 bases sitting between them. Germline-derived CDR1 and CDR2 are LNHDA and SQIVND (reference sequence).

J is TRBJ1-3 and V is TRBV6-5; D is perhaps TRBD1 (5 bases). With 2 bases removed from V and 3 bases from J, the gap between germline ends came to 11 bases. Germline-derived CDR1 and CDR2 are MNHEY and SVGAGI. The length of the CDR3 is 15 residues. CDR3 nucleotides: TGTGCCAGCAGTTACAATGGGGCTCATGGAAACACCATATATTTT. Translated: CASSYNGAHGNTIYF.

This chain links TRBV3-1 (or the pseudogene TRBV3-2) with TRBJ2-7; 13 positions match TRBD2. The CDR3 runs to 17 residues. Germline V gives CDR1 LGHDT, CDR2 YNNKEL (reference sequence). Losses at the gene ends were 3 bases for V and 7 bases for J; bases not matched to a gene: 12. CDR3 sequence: CASSHGVRLAGGDEQYF. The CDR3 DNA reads TGTGCCAGCAGCCATGGGGTGCGACTAGCGGGAGGCGATGAGCAGTACTTC.

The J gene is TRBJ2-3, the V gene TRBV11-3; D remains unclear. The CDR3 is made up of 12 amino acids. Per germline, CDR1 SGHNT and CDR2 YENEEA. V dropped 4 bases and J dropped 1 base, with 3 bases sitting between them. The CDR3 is CASSSGTDTQYF. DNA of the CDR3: TGTGCCAGCAGCTCTGGCACAGATACGCAGTATTTT. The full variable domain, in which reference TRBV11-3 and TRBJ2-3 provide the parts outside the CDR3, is EAGVVQSPRYKIIEKKQPVAFWCNPISGHNTLYWYLQNLGQGPELLIRYENEEAVDDSQLPKDRFSAERLKGVDSTLKIQPAELGDSAVYLCASSSGTDTQYFGPGTRLTVL.